These 26 T cell receptor beta chains were all obtained from the same sample, sequenced in a study of shared clonotypes between healthy human individuals. The assay was immunoSEQ multiplex PCR, and TCRdb's table has in-frame clones only and misses some. Of some 1.5 million clones listed, around 97% are singletons. The material sequenced was naive CD4+ T cells sorted from blood. Stated subset: CD45RA+ positively selected. These receptors originate from a man aged 30 to 39 in good health.

V is TRBV11-3 and J is TRBJ2-1, with 7 bases aligning to TRBD2. Looked up from germline, CDR1 is SGHNT and CDR2 is YENEEA. The junction had 2 bases not matched to a gene; V was cut back by 3 bases and J by 0 bases. The CDR3 spans 15 residues. The CDR3 is CASSLSGTSYNEQFF. The CDR3 bases are TGTGCCAGCAGCTTGAGCGGGACCTCCTACAATGAGCAGTTCTTC.

This chain's CDR3 is CASSYSKWTRGYEQYF. CDR3 in DNA: TGTGCCAGCAGTTACTCGAAATGGACCCGCGGCTACGAGCAGTACTTC. This chain uses TRBV6-5 with TRBJ2-7; D is ambiguous. The CDR3 has 16 residues. V lost 0 bases and J lost 3, with 15 bases in between. Germline values: CDR1 MNHEY, CDR2 SVGAGI.

J is TRBJ2-2 and V is TRBV5-5; 8 bases match TRBD1. V gave up 2 bases and J gave up 7 bases; unmatched junction bases: 10. CDR1 is SGHKS and CDR2 is YYEKEE in the germline V gene (reference sequence). The CDR3 spans 16 residues. CDR3 in amino acids: CASSLEQGATGGELFF. For the CDR3, the DNA is TGTGCCAGCAGCTTAGAGCAGGGGGCTACGGGCGGGGAGCTGTTTTTT.

This clone was seen once. The chain is built from TRBV5-6 and TRBJ2-5; no definite D call. Deletions cut 0 bases from V and 2 bases from J, with 11 bases between. Looked up from germline, CDR1 is SGHDT and CDR2 is YYEEEE. This CDR3 has 15 residues. The CDR3 DNA sequence: TGTGCCAGCAGCTTGGGGTACAGCAAACAAGAGACCCAGTACTTC. Amino acid sequence: CASSLGYSKQETQYF.

The J gene is TRBJ2-5, the V gene TRBV28, with D unresolved. The CDR3 length is 15 residues. Germline lookup yields CDR1 MDHEN and CDR2 SYDVKM. V gave up 1 base and J gave up 3 bases, with 12 bases separating them. The CDR3 sequence is CASSLFGQNEETQYF. CDR3 nucleotide sequence: TGTGCCAGCAGTTTATTTGGGCAGAACGAAGAGACCCAGTACTTC.

Comment on this clone: The sample has other DNA sequences that encode this CDR3 too. This chain uses TRBV7-9 with TRBJ1-1; no clear D gene. V lost 1 base to trimming and J lost 2 bases, with 8 bases between them. There are 14 residues in the CDR3. Germline V gives CDR1 SEHNR, CDR2 FQNEAQ (reference sequence). The CDR3 DNA is TGTGCCAGCAGCTTAGGACAAATCAACACTGAAGCTTTCTTT. This encodes CASSLGQINTEAFF.

V gene TRBV28 combines with J gene TRBJ2-1; 10 bases align to TRBD1. The CDR3 is 17 residues long. Trimming took 4 bases from V and 4 from J; bases not matched to a gene: 10. Germline CDR1 is MDHEN and CDR2 is SYDVKM. The CDR3: CASSYYRTGGLYNEQFF. CDR3 sequence (DNA): TGTGCCAGCAGTTATTACCGGACAGGGGGTTTGTACAATGAGCAGTTCTTC.

This clone was detected once. The CDR3 spells CASSIDRDRETQYF. The CDR3 DNA reads TGTGCCAGCAGCATTGACAGGGATAGAGAGACCCAGTACTTC. The chain uses TRBV7-9 and TRBJ2-5, with 7 bases matching TRBD1. This CDR3 has 14 residues. V shed 5 bases and J 4 bases; nucleotides not matched to a gene: 7. CDR1 SEHNR and CDR2 FQNEAQ come from the germline V gene (reference sequence).

This chain joins TRBV27 and TRBJ2-7; D not certain. Germline-derived CDR1 and CDR2 are MNHEY and SMNVEV (reference sequence). This CDR3 has 14 amino acids. The ends were cut back, 5 bases at V and 11 bases at J, with 22 bases in the middle. This CDR3 is CASSPNPPQAPKYF. CDR3 in DNA: TGTGCCAGCAGTCCAAACCCGCCGCAGGCCCCGAAGTACTTC.

This chain links TRBV5-1 with TRBJ1-4; 9 bases align to TRBD1. The CDR3 loop spans 22 amino acids. Germline assignment: CDR1 SGHRS and CDR2 YFSETQ. Losses at the gene ends were 0 bases for V and 2 bases for J; bases not matched to a gene: 20. The DNA for the CDR3 is TGCGCCAGCAGCTTGGCTCCCTCAACTGCGTCGGGACAGGGAGGGACTAATGAAAAACTGTTTTTT. Its protein is CASSLAPSTASGQGGTNEKLFF.

This sequence joins TRBV19 and TRBJ2-2; 12 nucleotides line up with TRBD2. Germline V gene sequence: CDR1 LNHDA, CDR2 SQIVND (reference sequence). The CDR3 contains 17 residues. J was trimmed by 3 bases and V by 2 bases; bases with no gene match: 4. The DNA of the CDR3 is TGTGCCAGTAGTATACTAGCGGGAGGGCTCTACACCGGGGAGCTGTTTTTT. Residues: CASSILAGGLYTGELFF.

The genes are TRBV9 and TRBJ2-7, with 9 bases aligning to TRBD2. Germline trimming cut 3 bases from V and 5 bases from J; bases unmatched to any gene: 9. The CDR3 runs 15 residues. Germline loops: CDR1 SGDLS, CDR2 YYNGEE. In DNA, the CDR3 is TGTGCCAGCAGCGCGGGTAGCGGGAGCGGGCACGAGCAGTACTTC. Protein product: CASSAGSGSGHEQYF.

Notes on this clone: Other nucleotide sequences from this sample produce the same CDR3. V gene TRBV5-4 combines with J gene TRBJ2-3, with D hard to call. This CDR3 is built from 14 residues. Germline V gene sequence: CDR1 SGHNT, CDR2 YYREEE (reference sequence). V lost 0 bases and J lost 3, with 8 bases in between. The CDR3 nucleotides read TGTGCCAGCAGCTTGGGGTTATCGACAGATACGCAGTATTTT. As protein: CASSLGLSTDTQYF.

This rearrangement joins TRBV18 to TRBJ1-1; D remains ambiguous. This CDR3 spans 14 amino acids. Germline V gene lookup returns CDR1 KGHSH and CDR2 LQKENI. V was pared by 1 base and J by 4 bases, with 10 bases between. The CDR3 region is CASSPHVGATEAFF. CDR3 coding DNA: TGTGCCAGCTCACCACACGTGGGTGCCACTGAAGCTTTCTTT.

The chain carries TRBV5-8 and TRBJ2-1; 8 bases agree with TRBD1. Germline V CDR1 and CDR2: SGHTS, YDEGEE. This CDR3 is 20 amino acids long. Trimming at V came to 0 bases and at J to 5 bases, leaving 19 bases not matched to a gene. The CDR3 coding sequence is TGTGCCAGCAGCTTGGGTGTGACAGGGGCGTTCAGAGCGACTGACAATGAGCAGTTCTTC. The encoded protein is CASSLGVTGAFRATDNEQFF.

V is TRBV7-6 and J is TRBJ2-1; 8 nucleotides agree with TRBD1. Germline loops: CDR1 SGHVS, CDR2 FNYEAQ. With 3 bases clipped from V and 5 bases from J, the junction kept 6 bases outside the gene matches. This CDR3 has 15 residues. CDR3 loop: CASSLNQGANNEQFF. CDR3 nucleotides: TGTGCCAGCAGCTTGAACCAGGGGGCCAACAATGAGCAGTTCTTC.

The rearrangement joins TRBV7-2 to TRBJ1-3; D is ambiguous. From germline, CDR1 is SGHTA and CDR2 FQGNSA. There are 14 residues in the CDR3. Trimming left V 5 bases short and J 1 base short, with 9 bases between. The CDR3 loop is CASSPGESGNTIYF. The CDR3 nucleotides are TGTGCCAGCAGCCCCGGGGAATCTGGAAACACCATATATTTT.

The chain joins TRBV18 to TRBJ2-1; 10 positions agree with TRBD1. The V gene's germline CDR1 is KGHSH and CDR2 LQKENI. This CDR3 has 14 amino acids. Trimming cost V 4 bases and J 8 bases; bases outside gene matches: 5. Here the CDR3 reads CASSHRDRGHEQFF. In DNA, the CDR3 is TGTGCCAGCTCACACCGGGACAGGGGTCATGAGCAGTTCTTC.

V is TRBV7-3 and J is TRBJ1-1; no clear D. CDR1 SGHTA and CDR2 FQGTGA come from the germline V gene. Deletions cut 3 bases from V and 3 bases from J, with 11 bases between. The CDR3 covers 14 residues. The CDR3 nucleotides read TGTGCCAGCAGCTTCGGAGGGCTCTACACTGAAGCTTTCTTT. Translation: CASSFGGLYTEAFF. Complete variable domain (other parts from reference TRBV7-3 and TRBJ1-1): GAGVSQTPSNKVTEKGKYVELRCDPISGHTALYWYRQSLGQGPEFLIYFQGTGAADDSGLPNDRFFAVRPEGSVSTLKIQRTERGDSAVYLCASSFGGLYTEAFFGQGTRLTVV.

This clone showed up just once. The V gene is TRBV2, the J gene TRBJ2-7, with D perhaps TRBD1 (6 bases). Germline V gene lookup returns CDR1 SNHLY and CDR2 FYNNEI. Trimming took 5 bases from V and 3 from J, leaving 14 bases between them. The CDR3 has 14 residues. In nucleotides, the CDR3 is TGTGCCAGCAGTCCCTGGGACAATTTCTACGAGCAGTACTTC. This sequence encodes CASSPWDNFYEQYF.

The rearrangement joins TRBV28 to TRBJ1-5; D not certain. Trimming left V 7 bases short and J 5 bases short, with 15 bases between. Germline CDR1 and CDR2: MDHEN and SYDVKM. CDR3 length: 14 residues. The CDR3 DNA follows: TGTGCCAGCATCCCTAGCTATGTGGATCAGCCCCAGCATTTT. Amino acids: CASIPSYVDQPQHF.

The chain recombines TRBV12-5 with TRBJ2-1; the D is unclear. Germline CDR1 and CDR2: LGHNT and FRNRAP. V lost 5 bases, J lost 0 bases, and 17 bases lay in between. The CDR3 contains 17 residues. The CDR3 reads CASGQVVWGSSYNEQFF. In nucleotides, the CDR3 is TGTGCTAGTGGTCAGGTAGTTTGGGGAAGCTCCTACAATGAGCAGTTCTTC. Complete variable domain (other parts from reference TRBV12-5 and TRBJ2-1): DARVTQTPRHKVTEMGQEVTMRCQPILGHNTVFWYRQTMMQGLELLAYFRNRAPLDDSGMPKDRFSAEMPDATLATLKIQPSEPRDSAVYFCASGQVVWGSSYNEQFFGPGTRLTVL.

The V call is TRBV19, the J call TRBJ2-1; TRBD1 matches at 8 bases. V shed 4 bases and J 7 bases; nucleotides not matched to a gene: 6. The germline gives CDR1 LNHDA, CDR2 SQIVND (reference sequence). The CDR3 is 14 residues long. As DNA, the CDR3 is TGTGCCAGTAGTACGGGACAGGTAACGAATGAGCAGTTCTTC. Translation gives CASSTGQVTNEQFF.

The chain joins TRBV28 to TRBJ1-2; D not certain. The V gene's germline CDR1 is MDHEN and CDR2 SYDVKM. Trimming removed 9 bases at V and 1 base at J, with 12 bases between. The CDR3 has 13 amino acids. The CDR3 sequence is CASTQTLNYGYTF. For the CDR3, the DNA is TGTGCCAGTACACAGACCCTTAACTATGGCTACACCTTC.

This rearrangement joins TRBV11-2 to TRBJ2-2; D is uncertain. Trimming shortened V by 5 bases and J by 3 bases, and 7 bases separated the two germline ends. The CDR3 spans 13 residues. Germline-derived CDR1 and CDR2 are SGHAT and FQNNGV. The CDR3 DNA reads TGTGCCAGCAGCCAACACTACACCGGGGAGCTGTTTTTT. Translating it yields CASSQHYTGELFF.

This chain connects TRBV11-3 to TRBJ1-1; D gene uncertain. The CDR3 has 17 residues. Germline assignment: CDR1 SGHNT and CDR2 YENEEA. Deletions cut 7 bases from V and 0 bases from J, with 21 bases between. CDR3 DNA sequence: TGTGCCAGCATCGCTGTGAACGGGTTCGGTCTGAACACTGAAGCTTTCTTT. It codes for CASIAVNGFGLNTEAFF.